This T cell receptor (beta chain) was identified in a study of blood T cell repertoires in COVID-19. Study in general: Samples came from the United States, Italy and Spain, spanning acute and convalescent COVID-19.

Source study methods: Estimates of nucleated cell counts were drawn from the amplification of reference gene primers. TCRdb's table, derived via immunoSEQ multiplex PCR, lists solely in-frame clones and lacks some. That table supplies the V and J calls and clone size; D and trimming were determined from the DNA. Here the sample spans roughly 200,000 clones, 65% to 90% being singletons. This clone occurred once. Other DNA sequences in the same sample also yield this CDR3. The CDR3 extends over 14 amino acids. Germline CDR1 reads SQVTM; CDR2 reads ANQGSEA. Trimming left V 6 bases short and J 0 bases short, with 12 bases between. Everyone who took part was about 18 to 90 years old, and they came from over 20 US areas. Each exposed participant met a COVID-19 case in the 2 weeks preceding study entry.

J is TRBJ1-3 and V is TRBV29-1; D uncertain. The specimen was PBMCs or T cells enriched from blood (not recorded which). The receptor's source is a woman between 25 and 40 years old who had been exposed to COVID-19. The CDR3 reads CSVRSSGSGNTIYF. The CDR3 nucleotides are TGCAGCGTCCGCTCCTCCGGCTCTGGAAACACCATATATTTT.